A single sample is the source of the 32 T cell receptor beta chains below, sequenced in a study of T cells after posttransplantation cyclophosphamide. Using immunoSEQ multiplex PCR, the repertoire was profiled, and TCRdb retains in-frame clones only, with some absent. This sample has approximately 35,000 clones, each found more than once. Sequenced: PBMCs. The receptors come from a woman in her 30s in good health and a related stem cell transplant donor.

This clone was seen repeatedly, ten times or more. J is TRBJ2-7 and V is TRBV10-1, with TRBD1 matching over 7 bases. Per the germline V gene, CDR1 is WNHNN and CDR2 is SYGVQD (reference sequence). The CDR3 consists of 16 residues. The V and J ends lost 4 bases and 2 bases, in that order; junction bases with no gene match: 11. As DNA, the CDR3 is TGCGCCAGCAGTGGAATAGGACGGACAGGAACCTACGAGCAGTACTTC. Translating it yields CASSGIGRTGTYEQYF.

This clone was counted ten times or more. The chain recombines TRBV4-2 with TRBJ2-7, with 7 bases fitting TRBD1. V lost 1 base and J lost 0; bases outside the gene matches: 3. The CDR3 totals 15 residues. Germline CDR1 is LGHNA and CDR2 is YNFKEQ. The CDR3 spells CASSQVDRDSYEQYF. DNA of the CDR3: TGTGCCAGCAGCCAAGTAGACAGGGACTCCTACGAGCAGTACTTC.

The rearrangement links TRBV29-1 to TRBJ1-4; TRBD1 matches at 7 bases. Unmatched junction bases numbered 7, after V lost 4 bases and J lost 8 bases. The CDR3 has 13 residues. Germline V gives CDR1 SQVTM, CDR2 ANQGSEA. CDR3 in amino acids: CSVGDSKREKLFF. CDR3 bases: TGCAGCGTTGGGGACAGCAAAAGAGAAAAACTGTTTTTT. Filled out from reference TRBV29-1 and TRBJ1-4, the complete variable domain reads SAVISQKPSRDICQRGTSLTIQCQVDSQVTMMFWYRQQPGQSLTLIATANQGSEATYESGFVIDKFPISRPNLTFSTLTVSNMSPEDSSIYLCSVGDSKREKLFFGSGTQLSVL.

The chain joins TRBV5-1 to TRBJ1-2, with D unclear. The CDR3 is 12 amino acids. Germline assignment: CDR1 SGHRS and CDR2 YFSETQ. V was shortened by 0 bases and J by 8 bases, with 8 bases between the two germline ends. CDR3 nucleotides: TGCGCCAGCAGCTTGGATCCCGCGGGCTACACCTTC. It is translated as CASSLDPAGYTF. Variable domain in full (rest from reference TRBV5-1 and TRBJ1-2): KAGVTQTPRYLIKTRGQQVTLSCSPISGHRSVSWYQQTPGQGLQFLFEYFSETQRNKGNFPGRFSGRQFSNSRSEMNVSTLELGDSALYLCASSLDPAGYTFGSGTRLTVV.

Ten or more counts support this clone. The chain uses TRBV5-5 and TRBJ1-4; 7 bases fit TRBD1. The trim removed 1 base at V and 1 base at J, leaving 7 bases unmatched. The CDR3 consists of 17 residues. Germline assignment: CDR1 SGHKS and CDR2 YYEKEE (reference sequence). In nucleotides, the CDR3 is TGTGCCAGCAGCTTGCGCCAGGGGGAACTAACTAATGAAAAACTGTTTTTT. Its protein product is CASSLRQGELTNEKLFF.

There are a few counts of this clone. The chain carries TRBV15 and TRBJ1-2; 10 bases align to TRBD1. This CDR3 is built from 15 residues. CDR1 is LNHNV, CDR2 YYDKDF, per germline (reference sequence). V lost 3 bases to trimming and J lost 7 bases; unmatched junction nucleotides: 8. This CDR3 reads CATSSLGTGAFGYTF. The CDR3, as DNA: TGTGCCACCAGCAGTCTAGGGACAGGGGCCTTTGGCTACACCTTC.

This clone was seen many times. V and J are TRBV28 and TRBJ1-5; weak D call: TRBD1 (5 bases). The V end lost 1 base, the J end lost 3 bases, and 7 bases lay between the germline ends. Germline V gene sequence: CDR1 MDHEN, CDR2 SYDVKM. CDR3 length: 14 amino acids. The CDR3 spells CASSLYRNNQPQHF. DNA of the CDR3: TGTGCCAGCAGTTTATACAGGAACAATCAGCCCCAGCATTTT.

This clone was seen repeatedly, ten times or more. J is TRBJ1-1 and V is TRBV7-2; 11 bases line up with TRBD1. This CDR3 has 16 amino acids. From germline, CDR1 is SGHTA and CDR2 FQGNSA. V was clipped by 5 bases and J by 6 bases; unmatched bases: 11. Here the CDR3 reads CASSLRDRGIKAEAFF. The CDR3 DNA reads as TGTGCCAGCAGCCTCCGGGACAGGGGGATTAAGGCTGAAGCTTTCTTT.

The chain recombines TRBV6-5 with TRBJ2-3; possible D gene TRBD2, 5 bases. Deletions cut 0 bases from V and 2 bases from J, with 9 bases between. This CDR3 is 15 amino acids long. Looked up from germline, CDR1 is MNHEY and CDR2 is SVGAGI. The CDR3: CASSYSAENTDTQYF. The CDR3 nucleotides read TGTGCCAGCAGTTACTCAGCGGAAAACACAGATACGCAGTATTTT.

This clone turned up a few times. The rearrangement uses TRBV12-3 or TRBV12-4 and TRBJ1-2; D is undetermined. The CDR3 runs to 13 residues. Trimming pared 2 bases from V and 0 bases from J, leaving 4 bases between. CDR3 in DNA: TGTGCCAGCAGTTTAACGGCTAACTATGGCTACACCTTC. Translation gives CASSLTANYGYTF.

The CDR3 sequence is CASSLGQGGPGTGELFF. The CDR3 nucleotides are TGTGCCAGCAGCTTGGGACAGGGGGGGCCGGGCACCGGGGAGCTGTTTTTT. This rearrangement joins TRBV7-2 to TRBJ2-2, with 11 bases identical to TRBD1. The CDR3 consists of 17 residues. V was pared by 3 bases and J by 4 bases, with 7 bases of the junction left unmatched. Germline-derived CDR1 and CDR2 are SGHTA and FQGNSA.

The genes are TRBV9 and TRBJ1-1; no clear D gene. Looked up from germline, CDR1 is SGDLS and CDR2 is YYNGEE. The CDR3 is made up of 11 amino acids. Trimming pared 8 bases from V and 5 bases from J, leaving 10 bases between. This CDR3 is CASETRTEAFF. CDR3 nucleotides: TGTGCCAGTGAGACAAGAACTGAAGCTTTCTTT. Supplemented by reference TRBV9 and TRBJ1-1, the full variable domain reads DSGVTQTPKHLITATGQRVTLRCSPRSGDLSVYWYQQSLDQGLQFLIQYYNGEERAKGNILERFSAQQFPDLHSELNLSSLELGDSALYFCASETRTEAFFGQGTRLTVV.

At least ten counts were recorded for this clone. The chain recombines TRBV4-3 with TRBJ2-7; D is uncertain. The CDR3 totals 15 residues. Trimming took 1 base from V and 0 from J, leaving 10 bases between them. CDR1 LGHNA and CDR2 YSLEER come from the germline V gene. The CDR3 loop is CASSQGGASSYEQYF. The CDR3 DNA is TGCGCCAGCAGCCAAGGCGGAGCTAGCTCCTACGAGCAGTACTTC.

This clone was seen only a few times. V gene TRBV13 combines with J gene TRBJ1-1; TRBD1 matches at 8 bases. This CDR3 comprises 15 residues. J was trimmed by 1 base and V by 1 base; bases with no gene match: 2. CDR1 is PRHDT and CDR2 is FYEKMQ in the germline V gene (reference sequence). The CDR3 nucleotides are TGTGCCAGCAGCTTAGCAGGGGGCGCGAACACTGAAGCTTTCTTT. Translating gives CASSLAGGANTEAFF.

This clone was observed many times. The chain couples TRBV4-2 to TRBJ2-1, with 7 bases lining up with TRBD2. This CDR3 has 13 amino acids. V shed 4 bases and J 5 bases; nucleotides not matched to a gene: 2. CDR1 is LGHNA and CDR2 is YNFKEQ in the germline V gene. The CDR3 coding sequence is TGTGCCAGCAGCCCCGCGGGGGACAATGAGCAGTTCTTC. Its translation is CASSPAGDNEQFF.

This clone was observed many times. The chain has TRBV28 and TRBJ1-1, with D maybe TRBD1 (5 bases). The CDR3 has 16 amino acids. Trimming cost V 4 bases and J 0 bases, with 15 bases left between them. CDR1 is MDHEN and CDR2 is SYDVKM in the germline V gene. Here the CDR3 DNA reads TGTGCCAGCAGTTCAGGTAGGGCGGACATGAACACTGAAGCTTTCTTT. This sequence encodes CASSSGRADMNTEAFF.

In DNA, the CDR3 is TGTGCCAGCAGCCTGACAGGGGGAAGCACAGATACGCAGTATTTT. Residues: CASSLTGGSTDTQYF. J is TRBJ2-3 and V is TRBV7-9; TRBD1 agrees at 9 bases. The germline CDR1 and CDR2 sequences are SEHNR and FQNEAQ (reference sequence). CDR3 length equals 15 residues. V trimming: 5 bases; J trimming: 0 bases; junction bases outside the gene matches: 3.

The sample holds many counts of this clone. This chain connects TRBV5-4 to TRBJ1-2, with a weak D call TRBD1 (5 bases). V was trimmed by 4 bases and J by 1 base, leaving 8 bases between them. Germline loops: CDR1 SGHNT, CDR2 YYREEE (reference sequence). This CDR3 has 13 residues. This CDR3 reads CASSPDSNYGYTF. The CDR3, as DNA: TGTGCCAGCAGCCCTGACAGTAACTATGGCTACACCTTC.

This clone has only a few counts. This chain connects TRBV7-8 to TRBJ2-7; 9 nucleotides line up with TRBD2. The CDR3 totals 19 residues. V trimming: 2 bases; J trimming: 4 bases; junction bases outside the gene matches: 18. CDR1 and CDR2 (germline): SGHVS, FQNEAQ. The CDR3 is CASSLNRGTSLDTLYEQYF. The CDR3 region has the DNA TGTGCCAGCAGCTTAAATCGGGGGACTAGCCTAGACACCTTGTACGAGCAGTACTTC.

This clone has ten or more counts. The chain recombines TRBV12-5 with TRBJ2-2; 7 positions match TRBD1. J lost 0 bases, V lost 6 bases, and 7 bases had no gene match. Germline-derived CDR1 and CDR2 are LGHNT and FRNRAP. The CDR3 spans 16 residues. The CDR3 DNA sequence: TGTGCTAGTGGAGGCCGGGACAGCGCGAACACCGGGGAGCTGTTTTTT. The encoded protein is CASGGRDSANTGELFF.

This clone turned up a few times. The chain joins TRBV23-1 to TRBJ2-2, with 15 bases matching TRBD2. TRBV23-1 is noted as an ORF with a role that remains uncertain. This CDR3 contains 20 residues. Unmatched junction bases numbered 11, after V lost 4 bases and J lost 2 bases. The CDR3 DNA is TGCGCCAGCAGTCGCCTAGTGGGGACTAGCGGGGGGACTAACACCGGGGAGCTGTTTTTT. Residues: CASSRLVGTSGGTNTGELFF.

This clone has a count of ten or more. The V gene is TRBV27, the J gene TRBJ1-1, with TRBD1 as a possible D gene (6 bases). The CDR3 totals 13 residues. V gave up 3 bases and J gave up 1 base, with 6 bases separating them. The germline gives CDR1 MNHEY, CDR2 SMNVEV (reference sequence). DNA of the CDR3: TGTGCCAGCAGTTTGGACAGGAACACTGAAGCTTTCTTT. Translated: CASSLDRNTEAFF.

This clone was seen repeatedly, ten times or more. The gene calls are TRBV6-5 and TRBJ1-2; a weak D match, TRBD1 (5 bases). Germline-derived CDR1 and CDR2 are MNHEY and SVGAGI. The CDR3 spans 14 residues. V was clipped by 2 bases and J by 8 bases, with 15 bases between them. CDR3 nucleotides: TGTGCCAGCAGTTACGCCGGGGGGTACGGGGGCTACACCTTC. Protein: CASSYAGGYGGYTF.

The chain uses TRBV19 and TRBJ1-5, with TRBD1 matching over 7 bases. The length of the CDR3 is 20 residues. From germline, CDR1 is LNHDA and CDR2 SQIVND (reference sequence). After removal of 0 bases from V and 3 bases from J, the junction contained 17 bases not matched to a gene. The CDR3 sequence is CASSIDTDRAPGYINQPQHF. For the CDR3, the DNA is TGTGCCAGTAGTATAGACACCGACAGGGCTCCTGGGTATATCAATCAGCCCCAGCATTTT.

The sample holds many counts of this clone. This chain's CDR3 is CASRDSPGRQPQHF. CDR3 nucleotide sequence: TGTGCCAGCAGAGACTCTCCGGGGAGGCAGCCCCAGCATTTT. V and J are TRBV28 and TRBJ1-5; D not certain. Germline CDR1 reads MDHEN; CDR2 reads SYDVKM. This CDR3 region has 14 residues. Between the trimmed V and J ends, which lost 6 bases and 7 bases, there was a span of 16 bases.

In its sample, this clone was seen a few times. The chain couples TRBV7-6 to TRBJ1-3; maybe TRBD1 (6 bases). This CDR3 has 17 residues. The V gene lost 2 bases and the J gene lost 0 bases, with 14 bases spanning the gap. The germline V gene encodes CDR1 SGHVS and CDR2 FNYEAQ. CDR3 DNA: TGTGCCAGCAGCTTACAGTCCGGCAGGGGCTCTGGAAACACCATATATTTT. Its translation is CASSLQSGRGSGNTIYF.

The table lists this clone with many counts. V and J are TRBV7-6 and TRBJ2-2; 9 bases fit TRBD2. J was trimmed by 4 bases and V by 0 bases; bases with no gene match: 9. The CDR3 extends over 18 amino acids. The germline gives CDR1 SGHVS, CDR2 FNYEAQ. The CDR3 sequence is CASSLALGGGGVTGELFF. The CDR3 region has the DNA TGTGCCAGCAGCTTAGCGCTCGGCGGGGGGGGAGTCACCGGGGAGCTGTTTTTT.

This clone was picked up many times. The chain uses TRBV6-1 and TRBJ1-4; 7 nucleotides line up with TRBD1. This CDR3 is built from 16 residues. The V and J ends lost 3 bases and 4 bases, in that order; junction bases with no gene match: 8. Looked up from germline, CDR1 is MNHNS and CDR2 is SASEGT. The CDR3 is CASSEKTGAFNEKLFF. Here the CDR3 DNA reads TGTGCCAGCAGTGAGAAAACAGGGGCGTTTAATGAAAAACTGTTTTTT.

This clone has ten or more counts. The chain joins TRBV4-2 to TRBJ1-2; the match to TRBD1 covers 8 bases. The length of the CDR3 is 15 residues. V shed 1 base and J 4 bases; nucleotides not matched to a gene: 5. Germline V CDR1 and CDR2: LGHNA, YNFKEQ. CDR3 bases: TGTGCCAGCAGCCAAGCGACAGGGGAGGGCTATGGCTACACCTTC. Protein product: CASSQATGEGYGYTF.

This clone was observed at least ten times. The rearrangement uses TRBV7-9 and TRBJ2-2; the match to TRBD1 covers 10 bases. Per the germline V gene, CDR1 is SEHNR and CDR2 is FQNEAQ (reference sequence). Trimming cost V 3 bases and J 5 bases; bases outside gene matches: 6. This CDR3 has 16 amino acids. CDR3 sequence: CASSLRQGAPTGELFF. DNA for the CDR3: TGTGCCAGCAGCTTGCGACAGGGGGCTCCGACCGGGGAGCTGTTTTTT. Looking up the rest from reference TRBV7-9 and TRBJ2-2 gives the full variable domain: DTGVSQNPRHKITKRGQNVTFRCDPISEHNRLYWYRQTLGQGPEFLTYFQNEAQLEKSRLLSDRFSAERPKGSFSTLEIQRTEQGDSAMYLCASSLRQGAPTGELFFGEGSRLTVL.

This clone was detected ten times or more. V gene TRBV6-5 combines with J gene TRBJ1-1, with D uncertain. With 2 bases removed from V and 3 bases from J, the gap between germline ends came to 10 bases. The CDR3 sequence is 14 residues long. Germline assignment: CDR1 MNHEY and CDR2 SVGAGI. CDR3 sequence: CASSYDLWYTEAFF. The CDR3 DNA is TGTGCCAGCAGTTACGATCTATGGTACACTGAAGCTTTCTTT.

This clone was counted a few times. The chain combines TRBV13 with TRBJ2-5; 14 bases line up with TRBD2. V shed 5 bases and J 14 bases; nucleotides not matched to a gene: 25. Germline values: CDR1 PRHDT, CDR2 FYEKMQ (reference sequence). The CDR3 runs 19 residues. The CDR3 nucleotides read TGTGCCAGCAGCGGGGGACTAGCGGGGGCCTTCACCATAACAATGAGCAGTTACTTC. Translating it yields CASSGGLAGAFTITMSSYF.